This T cell receptor (beta chain) was captured in a study of T cell responses to AZD1222 COVID-19 vaccine. Study conclusions and caveats: Repertoire samples came only from after the peak T cell response.

Method: immunoSEQ multiplex PCR; TCRdb's copy keeps in-frame clones and lacks some. Among hundreds of thousands of clones listed, approximately 94% were seen once. In regard to this clone: Its antigen remains unknown.

This TCR came from an adult in good health. Sample: peripheral blood, taken on day 0 of MenACWY control vaccination.

This CDR3 is CASSQESQGRTEAFF. For the CDR3, the DNA is TGTGCCAGCAGCCAAGAAAGCCAGGGAAGGACTGAAGCTTTCTTT. This chain connects TRBV3-1 (or the pseudogene TRBV3-2) to TRBJ1-1; D perhaps matches TRBD1 (5 bases). Germline V CDR1 and CDR2: LGHDT, YNNKEL (reference sequence). The CDR3 spans 15 residues. Trimming removed 0 bases from V and 5 bases from J, with 13 bases in between.